This record concerns one T cell receptor (beta chain) sequence. As handled by the study authors: By means of reference gene primer amplification, nucleated cell counts were estimated. Assay used: immunoSEQ multiplex PCR; TCRdb lists only in-frame clones, some missing. V and J calls and clone size are those listed in that table; D and trimming were worked out from the DNA. Here the sample spans 40,000 to 55,000 clones, about 89% being singletons. This CDR3 spans 16 amino acids. Germline assignment: CDR1 SGDLS and CDR2 YYNGEE. The J segment lost 4 bases and the V segment lost 1 base, leaving 7 bases of the junction unmatched. This record comes from a study of blood T cell repertoires in COVID-19. Study-wide background: Acute and convalescent COVID-19 specimens originated in the United States, Italy and Spain. Sample material is recorded as cDNA or gDNA derived from T cells, B-cell-depleted T cells, or PBMCs.

This TCR came from a man in his sixties or seventies with active COVID-19. The V gene is TRBV9, the J gene TRBJ2-5, with 10 bases fitting TRBD2. Sequenced material: peripheral blood. This chain's CDR3 is CASSVRASGGRETQYF. CDR3 coding DNA: TGTGCCAGCAGCGTACGGGCTAGCGGGGGCAGAGAGACCCAGTACTTC.